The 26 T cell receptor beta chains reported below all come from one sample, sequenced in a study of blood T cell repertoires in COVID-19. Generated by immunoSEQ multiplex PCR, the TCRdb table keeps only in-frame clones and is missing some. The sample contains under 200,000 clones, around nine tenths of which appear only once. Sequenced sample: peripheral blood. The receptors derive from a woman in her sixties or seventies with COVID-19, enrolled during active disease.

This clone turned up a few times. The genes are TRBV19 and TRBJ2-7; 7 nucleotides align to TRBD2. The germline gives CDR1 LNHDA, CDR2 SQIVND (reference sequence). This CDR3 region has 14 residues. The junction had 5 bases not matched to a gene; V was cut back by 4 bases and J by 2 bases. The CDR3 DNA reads TGTGCCAGTAGTACCGGTGGGGGGGCCTACGAGCAGTACTTC. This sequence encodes CASSTGGGAYEQYF.

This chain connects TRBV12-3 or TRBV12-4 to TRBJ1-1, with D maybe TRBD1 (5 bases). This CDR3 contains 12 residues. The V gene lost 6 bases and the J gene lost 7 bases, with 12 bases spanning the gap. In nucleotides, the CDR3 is TGTGCCAGCAGCAGCGGGGCCCGTGAAGCTTTCTTT. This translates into CASSSGAREAFF.

CDR3 coding DNA: TGTGCCAGCAGCTCGGGACAGGGGCGCAACTATGGCTACACCTTC. Its protein is CASSSGQGRNYGYTF. This chain links TRBV7-8 with TRBJ1-2, with 10 bases aligning to TRBD1. The trim removed 4 bases at V and 2 bases at J, leaving 4 bases unmatched. Germline loops: CDR1 SGHVS, CDR2 FQNEAQ. This CDR3 comprises 15 residues. Drawing the rest from reference TRBV7-8 and TRBJ1-2, the complete variable domain is GAGVSQSPRYKVAKRGQDVALRCDPISGHVSLFWYQQALGQGPEFLTYFQNEAQLDKSGLPSDRFFAERPEGSVSTLKIQRTQQEDSAVYLCASSSGQGRNYGYTFGSGTRLTVV.

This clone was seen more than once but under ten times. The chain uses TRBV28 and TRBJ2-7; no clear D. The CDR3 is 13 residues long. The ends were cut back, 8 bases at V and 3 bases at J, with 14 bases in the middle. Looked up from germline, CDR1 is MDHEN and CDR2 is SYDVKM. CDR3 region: CASLTPGRYEQYF. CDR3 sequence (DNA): TGTGCCAGCCTCACCCCAGGCCGCTACGAGCAGTACTTC.

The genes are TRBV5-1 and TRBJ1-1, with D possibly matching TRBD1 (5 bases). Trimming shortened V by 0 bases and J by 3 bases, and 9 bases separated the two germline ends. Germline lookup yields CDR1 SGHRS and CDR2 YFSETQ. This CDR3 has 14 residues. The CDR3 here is CASSLGRDYTEAFF. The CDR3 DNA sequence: TGCGCCAGCAGCTTGGGTCGGGACTACACTGAAGCTTTCTTT.

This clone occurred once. In nucleotides, the CDR3 is TGCGCCAGCAAGGGACAGGCAGGCACCTACGAGCAGTACTTC. It translates to CASKGQAGTYEQYF. The chain combines TRBV5-1 with TRBJ2-7; TRBD1 matches 8 bases. CDR1 is SGHRS and CDR2 is YFSETQ in the germline V gene. The CDR3 is made up of 14 amino acids. V dropped 6 bases and J dropped 2; count of bases not matched to a gene: 7.

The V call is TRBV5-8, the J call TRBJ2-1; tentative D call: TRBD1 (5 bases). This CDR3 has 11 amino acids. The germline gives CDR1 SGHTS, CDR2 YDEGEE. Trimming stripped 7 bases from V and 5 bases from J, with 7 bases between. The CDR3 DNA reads TGTGCCAGCTTGGGGCACAATGAGCAGTTCTTC. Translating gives CASLGHNEQFF. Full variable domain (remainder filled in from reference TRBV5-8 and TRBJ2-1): EAGVTQSPTHLIKTRGQQATLRCSPISGHTSVYWYQQALGLGLQFLLWYDEGEERNRGNFPPRFSGRQFPNYSSELNVNALELEDSALYLCASLGHNEQFFGPGTRLTVL.

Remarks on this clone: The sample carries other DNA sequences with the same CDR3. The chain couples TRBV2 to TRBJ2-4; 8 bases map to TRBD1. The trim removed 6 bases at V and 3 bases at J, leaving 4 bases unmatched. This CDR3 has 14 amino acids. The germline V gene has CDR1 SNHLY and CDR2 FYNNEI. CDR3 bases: TGTGCCAGCAGGGACAGGGTTAGCAAAAACATTCAGTACTTC. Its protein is CASRDRVSKNIQYF. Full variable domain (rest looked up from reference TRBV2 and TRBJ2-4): EPEVTQTPSHQVTQMGQEVILRCVPISNHLYFYWYRQILGQKVEFLVSFYNNEISEKSEIFDDQFSVERPDGSNFTLKIRSTKLEDSAMYFCASRDRVSKNIQYFGAGTRLSVL.

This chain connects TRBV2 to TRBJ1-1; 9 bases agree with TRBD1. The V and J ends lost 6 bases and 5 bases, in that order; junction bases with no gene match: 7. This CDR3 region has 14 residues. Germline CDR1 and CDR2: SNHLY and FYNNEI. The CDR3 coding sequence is TGTGCCAGCAGCCTGGACAGGGGCGGGACTGAAGCTTTCTTT. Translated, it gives CASSLDRGGTEAFF.

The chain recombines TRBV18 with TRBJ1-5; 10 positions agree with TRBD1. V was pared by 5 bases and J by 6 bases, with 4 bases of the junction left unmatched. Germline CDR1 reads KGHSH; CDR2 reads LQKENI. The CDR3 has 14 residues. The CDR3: CASSGTGASQPQHF. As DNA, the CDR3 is TGTGCCAGCTCAGGGACAGGGGCAAGTCAGCCCCAGCATTTT. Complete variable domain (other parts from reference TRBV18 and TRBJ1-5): NAGVMQNPRHLVRRRGQEARLRCSPMKGHSHVYWYRQLPEEGLKFMVYLQKENIIDESGMPKERFSAEFPKEGPSILRIQQVVRGDSAAYFCASSGTGASQPQHFGDGTRLSIL.

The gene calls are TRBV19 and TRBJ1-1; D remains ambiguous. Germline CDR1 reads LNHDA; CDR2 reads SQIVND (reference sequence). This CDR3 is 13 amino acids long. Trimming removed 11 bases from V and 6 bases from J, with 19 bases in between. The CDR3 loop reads CASLNGGIAEAFF. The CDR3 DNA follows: TGTGCCTCCCTAAATGGCGGAATCGCTGAAGCTTTCTTT.

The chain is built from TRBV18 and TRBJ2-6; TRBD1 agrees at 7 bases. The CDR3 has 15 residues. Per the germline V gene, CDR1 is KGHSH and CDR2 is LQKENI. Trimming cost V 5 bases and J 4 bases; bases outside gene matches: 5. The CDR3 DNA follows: TGTGCCAGCTCATCGACAGGGTCCGGGGCCAACGTCCTGACTTTC. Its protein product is CASSSTGSGANVLTF. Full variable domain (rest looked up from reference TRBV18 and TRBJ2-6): NAGVMQNPRHLVRRRGQEARLRCSPMKGHSHVYWYRQLPEEGLKFMVYLQKENIIDESGMPKERFSAEFPKEGPSILRIQQVVRGDSAAYFCASSSTGSGANVLTFGAGSRLTVL.

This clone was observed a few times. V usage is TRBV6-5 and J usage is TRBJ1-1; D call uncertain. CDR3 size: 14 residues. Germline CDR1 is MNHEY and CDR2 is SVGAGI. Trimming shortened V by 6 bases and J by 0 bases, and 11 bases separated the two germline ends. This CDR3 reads CASRQTRMNTEAFF. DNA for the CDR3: TGTGCCAGCAGACAGACAAGAATGAACACTGAAGCTTTCTTT.

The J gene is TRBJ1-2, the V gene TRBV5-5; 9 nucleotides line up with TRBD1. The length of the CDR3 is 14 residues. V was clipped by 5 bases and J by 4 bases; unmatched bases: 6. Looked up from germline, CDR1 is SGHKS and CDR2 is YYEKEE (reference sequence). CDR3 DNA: TGTGCCAGCAGGCCGGACAGGGGTATCTATGGCTACACCTTC. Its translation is CASRPDRGIYGYTF.

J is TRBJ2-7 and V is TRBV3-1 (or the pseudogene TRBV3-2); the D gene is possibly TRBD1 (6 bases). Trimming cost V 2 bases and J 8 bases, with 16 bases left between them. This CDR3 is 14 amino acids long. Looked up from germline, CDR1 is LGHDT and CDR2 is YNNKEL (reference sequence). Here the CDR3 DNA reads TGTGCCAGCAGCCAAAACAGGGAAGCTACGCAGCAGTACTTC. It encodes CASSQNREATQQYF.

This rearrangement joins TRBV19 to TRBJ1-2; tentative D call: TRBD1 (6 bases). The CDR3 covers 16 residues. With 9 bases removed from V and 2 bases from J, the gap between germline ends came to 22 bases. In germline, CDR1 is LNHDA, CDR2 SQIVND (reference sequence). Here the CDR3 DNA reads TGTGCCAGGGGGATAACAGGGAAGATTTTAAACTATGGCTACACCTTC. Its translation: CARGITGKILNYGYTF.

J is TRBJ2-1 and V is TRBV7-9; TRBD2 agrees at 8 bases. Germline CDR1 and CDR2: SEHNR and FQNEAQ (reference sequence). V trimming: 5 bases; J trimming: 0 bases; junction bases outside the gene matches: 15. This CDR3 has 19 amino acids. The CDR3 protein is CASSRLAGWTSPSYNEQFF. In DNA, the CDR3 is TGTGCCAGCAGCCGTCTTGCTGGTTGGACTAGCCCCTCCTACAATGAGCAGTTCTTC.

DNA for the CDR3: TGCGCCAGCAGTGAGTCGGGCAGGGAGGACTATGGCTACACCTTC. Translating gives CASSESGREDYGYTF. V gene TRBV10-1 combines with J gene TRBJ1-2, with a weak D call TRBD1 (5 bases). V lost 0 bases to trimming and J lost 3 bases, with 11 bases between them. The CDR3 length is 15 residues. Germline loops: CDR1 WNHNN, CDR2 SYGVQD (reference sequence).

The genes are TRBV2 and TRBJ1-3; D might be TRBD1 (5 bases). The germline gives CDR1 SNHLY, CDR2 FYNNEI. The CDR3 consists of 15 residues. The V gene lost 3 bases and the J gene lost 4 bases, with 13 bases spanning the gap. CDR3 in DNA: TGTGCCAGCAGTGAGGGCAGGGCGGAAGGAAACACCATATATTTT. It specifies CASSEGRAEGNTIYF.

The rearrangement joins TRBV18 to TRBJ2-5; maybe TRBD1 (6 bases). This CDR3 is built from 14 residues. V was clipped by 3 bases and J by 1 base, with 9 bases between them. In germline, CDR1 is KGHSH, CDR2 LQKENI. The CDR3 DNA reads TGTGCCAGCTCACCCTTGGACAGCCAAGAGACCCAGTACTTC. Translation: CASSPLDSQETQYF.

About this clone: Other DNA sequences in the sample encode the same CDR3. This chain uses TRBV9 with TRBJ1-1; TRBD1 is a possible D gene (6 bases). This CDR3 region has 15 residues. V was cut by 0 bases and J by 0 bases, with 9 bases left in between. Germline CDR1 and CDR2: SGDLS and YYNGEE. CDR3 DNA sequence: TGTGCCAGCAGCGTAGGTACAGGGCTGAACACTGAAGCTTTCTTT. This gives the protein CASSVGTGLNTEAFF.

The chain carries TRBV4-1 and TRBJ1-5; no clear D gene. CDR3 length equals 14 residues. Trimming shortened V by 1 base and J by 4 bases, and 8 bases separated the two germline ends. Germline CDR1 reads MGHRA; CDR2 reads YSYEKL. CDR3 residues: CASSQVGGNQPQHF. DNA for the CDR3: TGCGCCAGCAGCCAAGTTGGAGGGAATCAGCCCCAGCATTTT.

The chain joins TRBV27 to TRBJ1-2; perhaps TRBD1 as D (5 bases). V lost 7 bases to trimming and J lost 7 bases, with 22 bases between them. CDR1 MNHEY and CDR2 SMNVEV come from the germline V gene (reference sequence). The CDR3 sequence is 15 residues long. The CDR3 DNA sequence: TGTGCCAGCAAACCCTCGGGAGTCCCGGGGCTTGGCTACACCTTC. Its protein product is CASKPSGVPGLGYTF.

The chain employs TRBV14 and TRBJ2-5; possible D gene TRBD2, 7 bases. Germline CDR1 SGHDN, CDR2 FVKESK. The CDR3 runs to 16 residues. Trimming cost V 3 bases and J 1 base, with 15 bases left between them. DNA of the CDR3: TGTGCCAGCAGCCAGCCTGGGAGGGGGGGCCAAGAGACCCAGTACTTC. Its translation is CASSQPGRGGQETQYF. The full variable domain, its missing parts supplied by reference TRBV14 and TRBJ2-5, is EAGVTQFPSHSVIEKGQTVTLRCDPISGHDNLYWYRRVMGKEIKFLLHFVKESKQDESGMPNNRFLAERTGGTYSTLKVQPAELEDSGVYFCASSQPGRGGQETQYFGPGTRLLVL.

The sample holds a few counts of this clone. The CDR3 coding sequence is TGTGCCAGCAGCTCCGGATTCCAGACAGGTTTCTATGGCTACACCTTC. Its protein product is CASSSGFQTGFYGYTF. The rearrangement links TRBV5-5 to TRBJ1-2, with D possibly TRBD1 on 6 matching bases. Per germline, CDR1 SGHKS and CDR2 YYEKEE (reference sequence). This CDR3 comprises 16 residues. With 3 bases removed from V and 4 bases from J, the gap between germline ends came to 19 bases.

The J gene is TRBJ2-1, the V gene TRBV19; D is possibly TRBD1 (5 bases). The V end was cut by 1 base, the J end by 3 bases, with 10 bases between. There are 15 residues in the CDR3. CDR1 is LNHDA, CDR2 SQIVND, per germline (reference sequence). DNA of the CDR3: TGTGCCAGTAGTATAGGGAGACAGAGCTACAATGAGCAGTTCTTC. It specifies CASSIGRQSYNEQFF.